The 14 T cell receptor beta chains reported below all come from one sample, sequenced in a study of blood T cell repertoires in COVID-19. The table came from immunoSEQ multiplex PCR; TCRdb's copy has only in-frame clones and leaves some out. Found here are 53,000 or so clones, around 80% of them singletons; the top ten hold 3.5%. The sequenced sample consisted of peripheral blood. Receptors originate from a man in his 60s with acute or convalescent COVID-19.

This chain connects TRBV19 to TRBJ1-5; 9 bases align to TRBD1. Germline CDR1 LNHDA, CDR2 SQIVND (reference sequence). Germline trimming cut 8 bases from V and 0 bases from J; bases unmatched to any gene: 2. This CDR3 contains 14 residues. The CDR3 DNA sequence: TGTGCCAGTTGGGACAGGGCTAGCAATCAGCCCCAGCATTTT. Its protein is CASWDRASNQPQHF.

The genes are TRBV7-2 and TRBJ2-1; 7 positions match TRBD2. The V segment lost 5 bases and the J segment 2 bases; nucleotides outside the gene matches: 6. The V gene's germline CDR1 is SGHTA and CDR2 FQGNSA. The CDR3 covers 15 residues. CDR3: CASSRPGLTYNEQFF. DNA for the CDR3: TGTGCCAGCAGCCGTCCGGGACTAACCTACAATGAGCAGTTCTTC.

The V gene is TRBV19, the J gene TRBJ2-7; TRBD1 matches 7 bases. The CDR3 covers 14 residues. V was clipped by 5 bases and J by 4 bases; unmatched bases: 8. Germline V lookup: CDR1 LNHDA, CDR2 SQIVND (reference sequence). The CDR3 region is CASSWDSSTYEQYF. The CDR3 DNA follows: TGTGCCAGTAGTTGGGACAGCAGTACATACGAGCAGTACTTC.

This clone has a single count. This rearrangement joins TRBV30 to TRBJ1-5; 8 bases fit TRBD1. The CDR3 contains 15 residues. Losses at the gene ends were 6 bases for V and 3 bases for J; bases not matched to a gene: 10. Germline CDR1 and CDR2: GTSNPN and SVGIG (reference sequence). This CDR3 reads CACDRGQANNQPQHF. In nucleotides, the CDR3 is TGTGCCTGCGACAGGGGACAAGCCAACAATCAGCCCCAGCATTTT.

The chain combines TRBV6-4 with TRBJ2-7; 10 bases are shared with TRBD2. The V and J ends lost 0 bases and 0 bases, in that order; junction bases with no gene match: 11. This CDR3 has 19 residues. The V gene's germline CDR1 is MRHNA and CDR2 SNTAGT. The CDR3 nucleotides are TGTGCCAGCAGTGACTCGGAGGCTAGCGGGAGTCTGAGCTCCTACGAGCAGTACTTC. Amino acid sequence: CASSDSEASGSLSSYEQYF.

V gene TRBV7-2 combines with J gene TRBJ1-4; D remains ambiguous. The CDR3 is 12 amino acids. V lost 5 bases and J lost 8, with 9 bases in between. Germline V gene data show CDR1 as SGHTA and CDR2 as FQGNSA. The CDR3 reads CASSPRGEKLFF. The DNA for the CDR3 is TGTGCCAGCAGCCCTAGAGGAGAAAAACTGTTTTTT.

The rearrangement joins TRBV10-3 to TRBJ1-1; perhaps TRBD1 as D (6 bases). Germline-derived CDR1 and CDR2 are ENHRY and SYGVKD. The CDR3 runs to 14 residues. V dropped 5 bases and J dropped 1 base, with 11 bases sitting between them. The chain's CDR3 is CAISTDRSNTEAFF. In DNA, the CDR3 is TGTGCCATCAGTACTGACAGGTCGAACACTGAAGCTTTCTTT.

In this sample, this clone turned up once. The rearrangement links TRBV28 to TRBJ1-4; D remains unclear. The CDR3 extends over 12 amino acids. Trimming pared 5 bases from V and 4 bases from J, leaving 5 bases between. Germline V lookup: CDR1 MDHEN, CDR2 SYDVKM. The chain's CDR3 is CASSTVNEKLFF. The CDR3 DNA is TGTGCCAGCAGTACTGTTAATGAAAAACTGTTTTTT.

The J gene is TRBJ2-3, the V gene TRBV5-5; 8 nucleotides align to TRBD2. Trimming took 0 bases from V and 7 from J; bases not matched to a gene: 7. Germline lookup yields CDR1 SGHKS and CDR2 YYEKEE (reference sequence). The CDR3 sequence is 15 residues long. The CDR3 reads CASSLAGLGGNTQYF. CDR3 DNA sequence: TGTGCCAGCAGCTTGGCGGGACTAGGAGGGAATACGCAGTATTTT.

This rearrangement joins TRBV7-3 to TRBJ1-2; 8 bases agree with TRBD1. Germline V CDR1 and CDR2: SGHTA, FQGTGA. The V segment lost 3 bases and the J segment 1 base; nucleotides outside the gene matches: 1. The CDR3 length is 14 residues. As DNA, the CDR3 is TGTGCCAGCAGCTTGACAGGGGATAACTATGGCTACACCTTC. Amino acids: CASSLTGDNYGYTF.

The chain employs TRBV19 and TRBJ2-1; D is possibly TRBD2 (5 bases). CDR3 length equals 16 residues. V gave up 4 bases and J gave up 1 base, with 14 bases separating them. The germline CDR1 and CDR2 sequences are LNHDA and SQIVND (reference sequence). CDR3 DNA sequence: TGTGCCAGTAGTAAGATTGGCGGGTCTTCCTACAATGAGCAGTTCTTC. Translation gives CASSKIGGSSYNEQFF. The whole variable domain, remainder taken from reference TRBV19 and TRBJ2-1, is DGGITQSPKYLFRKEGQNVTLSCEQNLNHDAMYWYRQDPGQGLRLIYYSQIVNDFQKGDIAEGYSVSREKKESFPLTVTSAQKNPTAFYLCASSKIGGSSYNEQFFGPGTRLTVL.

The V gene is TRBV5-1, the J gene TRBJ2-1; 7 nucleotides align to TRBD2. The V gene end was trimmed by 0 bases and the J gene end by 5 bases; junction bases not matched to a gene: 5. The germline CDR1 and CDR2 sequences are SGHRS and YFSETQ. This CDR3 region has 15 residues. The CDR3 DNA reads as TGCGCCAGCAGCTTGGGCGGGAGAAGGGACAATGAGCAGTTCTTC. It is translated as CASSLGGRRDNEQFF.

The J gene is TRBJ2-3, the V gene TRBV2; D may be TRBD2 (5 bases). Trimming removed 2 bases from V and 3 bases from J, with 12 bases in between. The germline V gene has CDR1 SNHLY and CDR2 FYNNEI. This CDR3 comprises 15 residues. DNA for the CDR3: TGTGCCAGCAGTGAACGTGGGAGAGCGACAGATACGCAGTATTTT. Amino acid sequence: CASSERGRATDTQYF.

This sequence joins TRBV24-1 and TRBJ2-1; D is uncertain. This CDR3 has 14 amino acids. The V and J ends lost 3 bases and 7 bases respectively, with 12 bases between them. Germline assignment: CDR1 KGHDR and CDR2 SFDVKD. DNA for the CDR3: TGTGCCACCAGTGATGTCACAACCCGAAATGAGCAGTTCTTC. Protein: CATSDVTTRNEQFF.